The 15 T cell receptor beta chains presented below share a single source sample, sequenced in a study of technical replicates of blood from four donors (dated by TCRdb to the late 2010s). Library construction relied on the immunoSEQ multiplex PCR assay. TCRdb obtained this table from immuneACCESS and retained in-frame rearrangements with V and J assigned. These tables miss some clones; where compared with another copy, unresolved V genes account for less than half of the shortfall, and the remainder is unexplained. This sample comprises around 29,000 clones, over 85% of them detected only once. The ten largest clones add up to under 5% of the sample. Sequencing was carried out using PBMCs. The receptors originated from a human donor in good health. Some clones in this sample may be carry-over from other donors' samples.

In its sample, this clone was seen once. Here the CDR3 DNA reads TGCGCCAGCAGCCAAGATGTACGTAGCTACGAGCAGTACTTC. Amino acid sequence: CASSQDVRSYEQYF. V and J are TRBV4-3 and TRBJ2-7; D gene uncertain. CDR1 is LGHNA, CDR2 YSLEER, per germline. Trimming took 0 bases from V and 3 from J, leaving 9 bases between them. The length of the CDR3 is 14 residues.

This rearrangement joins TRBV5-1 to TRBJ1-5; D is perhaps TRBD1 (5 bases). Germline V CDR1 and CDR2: SGHRS, YFSETQ. The CDR3 loop spans 15 amino acids. Trimming took off 4 bases at V and 1 base at J, with 12 bases between the two ends. The CDR3 DNA follows: TGCGCCAGCAGCGCCCAGGGTGGGAGCAATCAGCCCCAGCATTTT. Translation gives CASSAQGGSNQPQHF.

Here the CDR3 DNA reads TGTGCCAGCAGCTTTGAGGCGGGGGGGCCTTACAATGAGCAGTTCTTC. This sequence encodes CASSFEAGGPYNEQFF. The rearrangement uses TRBV7-6 and TRBJ2-1, with TRBD2 matching over 9 bases. The length of the CDR3 is 16 residues. V lost 3 bases, J lost 4 bases, and 7 bases stayed unmatched. From germline, CDR1 is SGHVS and CDR2 FNYEAQ.

This rearrangement joins TRBV5-8 to TRBJ1-2, with D possibly being TRBD1 (6 bases). This CDR3 is 14 amino acids long. V dropped 1 base and J dropped 4 bases, with 11 bases sitting between them. Germline CDR1 is SGHTS and CDR2 is YDEGEE. CDR3 sequence: CASSLHREGYGYTF. The CDR3 DNA follows: TGTGCCAGCAGCTTGCACAGGGAGGGCTATGGCTACACCTTC.

The DNA for the CDR3 is TGTGCCAGCAGCGTTCTAGCGGGAGGGTTCAATGAGCAGTTCTTC. It codes for CASSVLAGGFNEQFF. This chain uses TRBV7-8 with TRBJ2-1, with 12 positions matching TRBD2. Germline V lookup: CDR1 SGHVS, CDR2 FQNEAQ. Unmatched junction bases numbered 5, after V lost 5 bases and J lost 6 bases. This CDR3 contains 15 residues.

This clone was seen once. The rearrangement links TRBV4-2 to TRBJ1-1; no definite D call. The CDR3 is 14 amino acids. V was pared by 0 bases and J by 1 base, with 6 bases between. CDR1 and CDR2 from the germline V gene are LGHNA and YNFKEQ. The DNA of the CDR3 is TGTGCCAGCAGCCAAGATCGAGGGAACACTGAAGCTTTCTTT. Amino acid sequence: CASSQDRGNTEAFF.

V is TRBV4-2 and J is TRBJ1-1, with a tentative D call TRBD1 (5 bases). From germline, CDR1 is LGHNA and CDR2 YNFKEQ. V lost 5 bases and J lost 3, with 10 bases in between. This CDR3 is built from 13 residues. The DNA of the CDR3 is TGTGCCAGCAGCGAATTAGGGGACACTGAAGCTTTCTTT. The encoded protein is CASSELGDTEAFF.

The chain has TRBV2 and TRBJ2-2; unclear D gene. Germline values: CDR1 SNHLY, CDR2 FYNNEI. The CDR3 has 16 amino acids. V was trimmed by 5 bases and J by 1 base, leaving 14 bases between them. The DNA of the CDR3 is TGTGCCAGCAGTCATTCCCGGGTCTTGAACACCGGGGAGCTGTTTTTT. Translating it yields CASSHSRVLNTGELFF. Complete variable domain (other parts from reference TRBV2 and TRBJ2-2): EPEVTQTPSHQVTQMGQEVILRCVPISNHLYFYWYRQILGQKVEFLVSFYNNEISEKSEIFDDQFSVERPDGSNFTLKIRSTKLEDSAMYFCASSHSRVLNTGELFFGEGSRLTVL.

This chain uses TRBV25-1 with TRBJ1-1, with 7 bases matching TRBD1. From germline, CDR1 is MGHDK and CDR2 SYGVNS. The CDR3 length is 18 residues. With V trimmed by 7 bases and J by 1 base, 18 bases remained unmatched. The chain's CDR3 is CASTSRGTARVENTEAFF. CDR3 nucleotides: TGTGCCAGCACCTCGAGGGGGACAGCGAGGGTGGAGAACACTGAAGCTTTCTTT.

The CDR3 loop is CASSPRPGTTQTYEQYF. In DNA, the CDR3 is TGTGCCAGCAGCCCACGTCCCGGGACTACGCAGACCTACGAGCAGTACTTC. The chain recombines TRBV7-2 with TRBJ2-7; 7 nucleotides agree with TRBD2. The CDR3 is 17 amino acids. Germline V gene data show CDR1 as SGHTA and CDR2 as FQGNSA. The V gene end was trimmed by 5 bases and the J gene end by 2 bases; junction bases not matched to a gene: 15. The variable domain in full, completed from reference TRBV7-2 and TRBJ2-7, reads GAGVSQSPSNKVTEKGKDVELRCDPISGHTALYWYRQSLGQGLEFLIYFQGNSAPDKSGLPSDRFSAERTGGSVSTLTIQRTQQEDSAVYLCASSPRPGTTQTYEQYFGPGTRLTVT.

This chain links TRBV27 with TRBJ2-7; 12 bases align to TRBD2. The CDR3 extends over 17 amino acids. V lost 8 bases, J lost 2 bases, and 13 bases stayed unmatched. Germline V gives CDR1 MNHEY, CDR2 SMNVEV (reference sequence). The CDR3 bases are TGTGCCAGCTCCTTTCTCCCGACTAGCGGGAGACCCTACGAGCAGTACTTC. Translating gives CASSFLPTSGRPYEQYF.

The chain uses TRBV4-3 and TRBJ2-5; weak D call: TRBD1 (5 bases). Trimming stripped 0 bases from V and 1 base from J, with 15 bases between. Germline V gene sequence: CDR1 LGHNA, CDR2 YSLEER. This CDR3 spans 17 amino acids. CDR3 coding DNA: TGCGCCAGCAGCCAAGAATGGGTTAGGGGTAGCCAAGAGACCCAGTACTTC. This gives the protein CASSQEWVRGSQETQYF.

V is TRBV21-1 and J is TRBJ1-1; the table calls TRBD1, which could not be checked here. TRBV21-1 counts as a pseudogene. The CDR3 contains 12 residues. DNA of the CDR3: TGTGCCAGCAGGAGACAGAACACTGAAGCTTTCTTT. Protein product: CASRRQNTEAFF.

The chain combines TRBV9 with TRBJ2-7; tentative D call: TRBD1 (6 bases). This CDR3 comprises 16 residues. Per the germline V gene, CDR1 is SGDLS and CDR2 is YYNGEE. The V and J ends lost 4 bases and 0 bases respectively, with 17 bases between them. CDR3 sequence: CASSYNPGQSSYEQYF. Written as DNA, the CDR3 is TGTGCCAGCAGCTACAATCCGGGACAAAGCTCCTACGAGCAGTACTTC.

This clone was seen just once. CDR3 nucleotides: TGCGCCAGCAGCTATGGGACAGATCAGCCCCAGCATTTT. Translated, it gives CASSYGTDQPQHF. The gene calls are TRBV5-1 and TRBJ1-5, with 7 nucleotides matching TRBD1. The junction had 2 bases not matched to a gene; V was cut back by 3 bases and J by 5 bases. Germline CDR1 SGHRS, CDR2 YFSETQ. The CDR3 spans 13 residues.